This TCR beta chain was sequenced for a study of blood T cells in healthy people across ages. Using a J-beta primer mix together with a sample-barcoded 5' primer, a second PCR was run for roughly 6 to 11 cycles. Each CDR3 protein gets one entry after TCRdb re-called the 5' RACE reads with MiXCR. The table lists about 970,000 distinct CDR3 sequences, roughly 47% of them singletons. Note on this clonotype: One end of the junction fails to match germline, which may point to a read error.

Germline CDR1 reads MNHEY; CDR2 reads SVGAGI. The CDR3 runs to 14 residues. Ranging in age from about 6 to 90, the donors were healthy Caucasian individuals from Russia. The chain links TRBV6-5 to TRBJ1-4, with D possibly being TRBD1 (5 bases). The sequence was obtained from a woman aged 60 to 75 in good health. Sequencing was performed on blood. This CDR3 reads CTSSWGGTNEKLFF. CDR3 nucleotide sequence: TGTACCAGCAGCTGGGGGGGAACTAATGAAAAACTGTTTTTT.